Given below is one T cell receptor beta chain in context. Some clones are missing from TCRdb's copy, which holds only in-frame ones; the method was immunoSEQ multiplex PCR. The repertoire has 300,000 to 350,000 clones, nearly 90% of them found once; the top ten carry 1%. Trimming took off 5 bases at V and 6 bases at J, with 17 bases between the two ends. CDR1 and CDR2 from the germline V gene are SGHTA and FQGNSA. The CDR3 is 15 residues long. This record comes from a study of blood T cell repertoires in COVID-19. The chain has TRBV7-2 and TRBJ1-5, with D possibly being TRBD1 (5 bases). Sequenced: peripheral blood. The clonotype originates from a woman aged 40 to 49 with COVID-19, enrolled during active disease. The CDR3 nucleotides are TGTGCCAGCAGCCCCCGGGCCCCCGGGGGTCAGCCCCAGCATTTT. Amino acid sequence: CASSPRAPGGQPQHF.